The T cell receptor beta chain described here comes from a study of blood T cell repertoires in COVID-19. Study information: Acute and convalescent COVID-19 samples came from the United States, Italy and Spain. Sample material is recorded as cDNA or gDNA derived from T cells, B-cell-depleted T cells, or PBMCs.

Seattle enrolled patients during active infection and tracked them longitudinally. In the original workflow: Amplified reference gene primers provided the basis for estimating nucleated cell counts. Profiling relied on immunoSEQ multiplex PCR, and the TCRdb table lists in-frame clones only, not all of them. That table is the source of V, J and clone size, and D and trimming were worked out from the DNA. The sample carries about 180,000 clones, 75% to 90% recorded once. Trimming stripped 3 bases from V and 2 bases from J, with 5 bases between. CDR1 and CDR2 from the germline V gene are KGHSH and LQKENI. This CDR3 is 12 amino acids long.

This chain links TRBV18 with TRBJ2-7; D is undetermined. Sample: peripheral blood. The sequence came from a woman in her 70s with COVID-19, enrolled during active disease. CDR3 sequence reads: CASSPDTYEQYF. In DNA form, the CDR3 reads TGTGCCAGCTCACCCGACACCTACGAGCAGTACTTC.